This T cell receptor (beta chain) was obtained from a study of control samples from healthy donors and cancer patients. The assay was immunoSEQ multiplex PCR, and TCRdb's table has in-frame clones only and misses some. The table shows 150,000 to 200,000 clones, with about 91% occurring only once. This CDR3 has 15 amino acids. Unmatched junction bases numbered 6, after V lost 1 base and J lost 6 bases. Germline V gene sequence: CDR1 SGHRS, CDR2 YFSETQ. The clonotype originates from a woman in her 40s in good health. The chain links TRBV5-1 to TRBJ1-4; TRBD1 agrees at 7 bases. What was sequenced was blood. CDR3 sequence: CASSLSAGGDEKLFF. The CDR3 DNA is TGCGCCAGCAGCTTGTCCGCAGGGGGGGATGAAAAACTGTTTTTT.